This TCR beta chain was sequenced for a study of PD-1 blockade in classical Hodgkin lymphoma. Across the study: Nivolumab was administered to patients intravenously at 3 mg/kg every 2 weeks.

Following autologous stem cell transplantation, relapse occurred in every patient, and exposure to brentuximab vedotin varied. Study-level results: Nivolumab starters within 1 year of ASCT were excluded. CD4+ TCR diversity rose significantly by C4D1, and CD8+ TCR diversity did not. It was reported that newly diagnosed patients had less baseline TCR diversity than healthy donors.

The assay was immunoSEQ multiplex PCR, and TCRdb's table has in-frame clones only and misses some. The sample lists 40,000 to 65,000 clones, around 85% occurring once. V was shortened by 10 bases and J by 5 bases, with 15 bases between the two germline ends. The CDR3 extends over 13 amino acids. From germline, CDR1 is SGHTA and CDR2 FQGNSA. Notes on this clone: Its cognate antigen is unknown.

The source is a human donor with classical Hodgkin lymphoma. The sample was peripheral blood mononuclear cells (PBMCs), taken at baseline. The chain combines TRBV7-2 with TRBJ2-1, with D unclear. This CDR3 is CATNDITDNEQFF. DNA of the CDR3: TGTGCCACGAACGACATCACGGACAATGAGCAGTTCTTC.